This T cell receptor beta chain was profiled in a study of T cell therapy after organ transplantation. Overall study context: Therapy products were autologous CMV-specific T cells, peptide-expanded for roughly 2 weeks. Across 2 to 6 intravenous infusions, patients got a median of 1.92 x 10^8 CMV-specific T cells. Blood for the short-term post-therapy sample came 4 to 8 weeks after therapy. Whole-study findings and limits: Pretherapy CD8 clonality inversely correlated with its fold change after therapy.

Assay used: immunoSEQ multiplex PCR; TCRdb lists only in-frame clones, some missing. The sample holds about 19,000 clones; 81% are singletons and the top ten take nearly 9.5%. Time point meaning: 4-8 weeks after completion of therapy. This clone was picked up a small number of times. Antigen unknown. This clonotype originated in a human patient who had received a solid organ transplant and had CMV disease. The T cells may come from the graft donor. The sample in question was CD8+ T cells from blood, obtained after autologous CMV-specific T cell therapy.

CDR3 region: CSALGNTEAFF. CDR3 bases: TGCAGTGCTCTTGGAAACACTGAAGCTTTCTTT. The chain links TRBV20-1 to TRBJ1-1; D gene ambiguous. The length of the CDR3 is 11 residues. The germline V gene has CDR1 DFQATT and CDR2 SNEGSKA (reference sequence). V was pared by 5 bases and J by 2 bases, with 6 bases between.